The 14 T cell receptor beta chains given below trace back to one sample, sequenced in a study of blood T cell repertoires in COVID-19. Method: immunoSEQ multiplex PCR; TCRdb's copy keeps in-frame clones and lacks some. The profile covers some 93,000 clones, with around nine tenths appearing a single time and 10% taken by the ten largest. The sample was peripheral blood. The receptors originated from a man aged 50 or older with acute or convalescent COVID-19.

This chain links TRBV3-1 (or the pseudogene TRBV3-2) with TRBJ1-1; D unclear. This CDR3 comprises 15 residues. With 1 base removed from V and 6 bases from J, the gap between germline ends came to 15 bases. CDR1 and CDR2 from the germline V gene are LGHDT and YNNKEL (reference sequence). CDR3 protein: CASSQAPGGRAEAFF. As DNA, the CDR3 is TGTGCCAGCAGCCAAGCCCCGGGCGGGAGAGCTGAAGCTTTCTTT.

The J gene is TRBJ2-1, the V gene TRBV7-2; 9 bases line up with TRBD2. Germline V CDR1 and CDR2: SGHTA, FQGNSA. The CDR3 length is 14 residues. V shed 8 bases and J 4 bases; nucleotides not matched to a gene: 6. CDR3 residues: CASARTSDYNEQFF. The CDR3 DNA reads as TGTGCCAGCGCCCGGACTAGCGATTACAATGAGCAGTTCTTC.

V and J are TRBV15 and TRBJ2-6; D gene ambiguous. The CDR3 contains 14 residues. Germline CDR1 is LNHNV and CDR2 is YYDKDF (reference sequence). With 1 base removed from V and 4 bases from J, the gap between germline ends came to 5 bases. The CDR3 DNA follows: TGTGCCACCAGCAGAGTTTTAGGGGCCAACGTCCTGACTTTC. As protein: CATSRVLGANVLTF.

The chain couples TRBV5-1 to TRBJ1-4; 8 nucleotides line up with TRBD1. Trimming at V came to 4 bases and at J to 4 bases, leaving 6 bases not matched to a gene. Germline-derived CDR1 and CDR2 are SGHRS and YFSETQ. CDR3 length equals 15 residues. CDR3 sequence: CASSPGQGINEKLFF. The DNA of the CDR3 is TGCGCCAGCAGCCCCGGACAGGGAATTAATGAAAAACTGTTTTTT.

V gene TRBV27 combines with J gene TRBJ1-5; possibly TRBD1 for D (5 bases). The germline V gene encodes CDR1 MNHEY and CDR2 SMNVEV (reference sequence). V was trimmed by 8 bases and J by 0 bases, leaving 14 bases between them. The CDR3 totals 15 residues. The CDR3 region is CASRLTAYSNQPQHF. The CDR3 DNA reads TGTGCCAGCCGGCTGACAGCGTATAGCAATCAGCCCCAGCATTTT.

The CDR3 nucleotides are TGTGCCAGCAGCGTAGTAGCTAGCGGGAGTATAGGCGGGGAGCTGTTTTTT. This translates into CASSVVASGSIGGELFF. The V and J genes are TRBV9 and TRBJ2-2, with 10 positions matching TRBD2. Trimming at V came to 0 bases and at J to 7 bases, leaving 9 bases not matched to a gene. The CDR3 runs to 17 residues. CDR1 is SGDLS and CDR2 is YYNGEE in the germline V gene.

The chain is built from TRBV18 and TRBJ2-3; TRBD1 matches at 10 bases. Per germline, CDR1 KGHSH and CDR2 LQKENI. Trimming removed 0 bases from V and 5 bases from J; junction bases left unmatched: 8. This CDR3 has 17 amino acids. The CDR3 DNA sequence: TGTGCCAGCTCACCACCTAGGGGACAGGGGAAACAAGATACGCAGTATTTT. This sequence encodes CASSPPRGQGKQDTQYF.

The genes are TRBV11-2 and TRBJ2-3; possibly TRBD2 for D (5 bases). The CDR3 sequence is 14 residues long. Germline CDR1 SGHAT, CDR2 FQNNGV. V dropped 5 bases and J dropped 6 bases, with 15 bases sitting between them. The CDR3 region has the DNA TGTGCCAGCAGCCTATCCACCCCGGGGGATACGCAGTATTTT. This sequence encodes CASSLSTPGDTQYF.

CDR3 nucleotides: TGTGCCAGCAGCTCTCTTAGCGGGAGAGGAGAGACCCAGTACTTC. Translation: CASSSLSGRGETQYF. This sequence joins TRBV5-4 and TRBJ2-5; the match to TRBD2 covers 9 bases. V lost 3 bases to trimming and J lost 4 bases; unmatched junction nucleotides: 7. CDR1 is SGHNT and CDR2 is YYREEE in the germline V gene (reference sequence). The CDR3 is 15 residues long.

This clone came up once. The CDR3, as DNA: TGTGCCAGCTGCAGACAGGGATCGTACGAGCAGTACTTC. As protein: CASCRQGSYEQYF. The chain carries TRBV21-1 and TRBJ2-7; the table's D gene call, TRBD1, was not cross checked with the DNA. TRBV21-1 is listed as a pseudogene. The CDR3 runs to 13 residues.

The chain employs TRBV5-4 and TRBJ2-5; 7 nucleotides match TRBD2. CDR1 is SGHNT and CDR2 is YYREEE in the germline V gene (reference sequence). The CDR3 runs 16 residues. The trim removed 1 base at V and 1 base at J, leaving 7 bases unmatched. CDR3 sequence reads: CASSLMSSGTQETQYF. The CDR3 nucleotides read TGTGCCAGCAGCTTGATGTCTAGCGGCACCCAAGAGACCCAGTACTTC.

Concerning this clone: An end of the junction does not agree with germline; a read error may underlie this. This chain uses TRBV15 with TRBJ1-5; 12 positions agree with TRBD1. The CDR3 sequence is 18 residues long. The V gene's germline CDR1 is LNHNV and CDR2 YYDKDF (reference sequence). The CDR3 nucleotides read TGTGCCACCAGAGGGGACAGGGGGCTGAGTGGTAGCGATCAGCCCCAGCATTTT. Translated: CATRGDRGLSGSDQPQHF.

The rearrangement links TRBV24-1 to TRBJ2-3, with 7 nucleotides matching TRBD1. Germline lookup yields CDR1 KGHDR and CDR2 SFDVKD. The CDR3 spans 16 residues. The V segment lost 2 bases and the J segment 1 base; nucleotides outside the gene matches: 5. CDR3 nucleotides: TGTGCCACCAGTGATTATGACAGGGCCGGCACAGATACGCAGTATTTT. It codes for CATSDYDRAGTDTQYF.

This chain connects TRBV7-2 to TRBJ1-1; no firm D call. Trimming shortened V by 8 bases and J by 1 base, and 11 bases separated the two germline ends. Germline CDR1 and CDR2: SGHTA and FQGNSA. The CDR3 covers 13 residues. CDR3: CASLRGRNTEAFF. CDR3 bases: TGTGCCAGCCTTCGAGGCAGGAACACTGAAGCTTTCTTT.